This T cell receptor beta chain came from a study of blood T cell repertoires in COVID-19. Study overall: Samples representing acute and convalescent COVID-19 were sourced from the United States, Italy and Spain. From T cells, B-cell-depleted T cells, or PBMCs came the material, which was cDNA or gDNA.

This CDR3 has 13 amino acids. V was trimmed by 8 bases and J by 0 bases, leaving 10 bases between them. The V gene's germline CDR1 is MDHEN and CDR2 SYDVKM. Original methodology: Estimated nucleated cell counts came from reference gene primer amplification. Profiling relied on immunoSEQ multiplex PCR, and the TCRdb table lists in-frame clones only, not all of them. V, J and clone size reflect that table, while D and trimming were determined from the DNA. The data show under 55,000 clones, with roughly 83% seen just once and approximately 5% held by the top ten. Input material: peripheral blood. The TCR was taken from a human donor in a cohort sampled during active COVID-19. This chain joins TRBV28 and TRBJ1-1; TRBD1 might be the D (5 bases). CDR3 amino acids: CASWGSMNTEAFF. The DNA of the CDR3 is TGTGCCAGCTGGGGCAGTATGAACACTGAAGCTTTCTTT.